These 28 T cell receptor beta chains were all obtained from the same sample, sequenced in a study of control samples from healthy donors and cancer patients. Repertoires were generated with immunoSEQ multiplex PCR, while TCRdb's copy carries only in-frame clones and drops some. The table lists 150,000 or so clones, 90% of them singletons. The specimen was blood. All receptors come from a man aged 40-49 years in good health.

The V gene is TRBV5-1, the J gene TRBJ2-7, with 12 bases that match TRBD2. Germline V gene data show CDR1 as SGHRS and CDR2 as YFSETQ. V trimming: 4 bases; J trimming: 7 bases; junction bases outside the gene matches: 6. There are 14 residues in the CDR3. DNA for the CDR3: TGCGCCAGCAGCCTTCGACTAGCGGGGGTAGAGCAGTACTTC. This translates into CASSLRLAGVEQYF.

The CDR3 sequence is CASQTGTVYNEQFF. The CDR3 nucleotides read TGTGCCAGCCAAACCGGGACAGTTTACAATGAGCAGTTCTTC. The chain is built from TRBV6-5 and TRBJ2-1; 7 positions match TRBD1. Germline V gene lookup returns CDR1 MNHEY and CDR2 SVGAGI. CDR3 length: 14 residues. The J segment lost 4 bases and the V segment lost 8 bases, leaving 8 bases of the junction unmatched.

The V and J genes are TRBV7-9 and TRBJ1-4; no firm D call. This CDR3 has 15 residues. V lost 7 bases, J lost 1 base, and 13 bases lay in between. CDR1 and CDR2 from the germline V gene are SEHNR and FQNEAQ (reference sequence). DNA of the CDR3: TGTGCCAGCACCCCAATACTGGGAACTAATGAAAAACTGTTTTTT. This translates into CASTPILGTNEKLFF.

The rearrangement uses TRBV10-3 and TRBJ1-5; 7 bases agree with TRBD1. The CDR3 is 14 residues long. J lost 0 bases, V lost 6 bases, and 2 bases had no gene match. The germline V gene has CDR1 ENHRY and CDR2 SYGVKD. CDR3 DNA sequence: TGTGCCATCAGCGGGACAGATAGCAATCAGCCCCAGCATTTT. It translates to CAISGTDSNQPQHF.

This chain joins TRBV2 and TRBJ2-1; 9 bases map to TRBD2. J gave up 4 bases and V 6 bases, and 10 bases lay outside the gene matches. From germline, CDR1 is SNHLY and CDR2 FYNNEI. The CDR3 is 16 residues long. CDR3 coding DNA: TGTGCCAGCAGACGGCGTGCTAGCGGGGCGTACAATGAGCAGTTCTTC. Protein: CASRRRASGAYNEQFF.

V is TRBV9 and J is TRBJ2-1, with 7 nucleotides matching TRBD1. Germline V gene lookup returns CDR1 SGDLS and CDR2 YYNGEE. This CDR3 has 15 amino acids. J lost 4 bases, V lost 0 bases, and 4 bases had no gene match. The CDR3 coding sequence is TGTGCCAGCAGCGTAGGGGACAGACCGTACAATGAGCAGTTCTTC. This sequence encodes CASSVGDRPYNEQFF.

The rearrangement uses TRBV2 and TRBJ2-2; D not resolved. CDR3 length equals 13 residues. The germline gives CDR1 SNHLY, CDR2 FYNNEI. With 7 bases removed from V and 3 bases from J, the gap between germline ends came to 9 bases. CDR3 sequence reads: CASTTAYTGELFF. The CDR3 nucleotides are TGTGCCAGCACCACGGCTTACACCGGGGAGCTGTTTTTT.

The gene calls are TRBV6-4 and TRBJ1-1; D remains unclear. The CDR3 covers 13 residues. The V gene lost 4 bases and the J gene lost 2 bases, with 8 bases spanning the gap. Germline V gene sequence: CDR1 MRHNA, CDR2 SNTAGT. Here the CDR3 DNA reads TGTGCCAGCAGTGCCCTAATAAACACTGAAGCTTTCTTT. Protein: CASSALINTEAFF.

This chain links TRBV2 with TRBJ2-3; a weak D match, TRBD1 (6 bases). The CDR3 has 16 residues. Per germline, CDR1 SNHLY and CDR2 FYNNEI. V was shortened by 1 base and J by 1 base, with 12 bases between the two germline ends. The CDR3 spells CASSEVLQGRTDTQYF. The CDR3 nucleotides are TGTGCCAGCAGTGAAGTGCTACAGGGCCGCACAGATACGCAGTATTTT.

The V call is TRBV25-1, the J call TRBJ1-2, with a possible D match to TRBD1 (5 bases). Germline V gives CDR1 MGHDK, CDR2 SYGVNS. The CDR3 totals 14 residues. Trimming removed 2 bases from V and 4 bases from J, with 11 bases in between. CDR3 in amino acids: CASSEAGSAYGYTF. The CDR3 bases are TGTGCCAGCAGTGAAGCAGGGTCGGCCTATGGCTACACCTTC.

The chain recombines TRBV24-1 with TRBJ1-1; a possible D gene is TRBD1 (6 bases). Trimming took off 7 bases at V and 3 bases at J, with 11 bases between the two ends. Germline V gene data show CDR1 as KGHDR and CDR2 as SFDVKD. This CDR3 is built from 13 residues. For the CDR3, the DNA is TGTGCCACCAGGGCGGGGGGCTACACTGAAGCTTTCTTT. Its translation is CATRAGGYTEAFF.

The CDR3 sequence: CASSPGWTGNQPQHF. In DNA form, the CDR3 reads TGTGCCAGCAGCCCGGGGTGGACCGGCAATCAGCCCCAGCATTTT. The chain links TRBV7-6 to TRBJ1-5; D remains ambiguous. The V and J ends lost 5 bases and 2 bases respectively, with 13 bases between them. The CDR3 runs 15 residues. Germline CDR1 reads SGHVS; CDR2 reads FNYEAQ.

The chain carries TRBV7-6 and TRBJ1-1; D gene unclear. Germline-derived CDR1 and CDR2 are SGHVS and FNYEAQ. This CDR3 is 10 amino acids long. The germline V and J ends were trimmed by 6 bases and 11 bases, with 10 bases remaining between them. DNA of the CDR3: TGTGCCAGCAGAATAGAACGGGCTTTCTTT. Protein product: CASRIERAFF.

This chain links TRBV11-2 with TRBJ2-5; 7 bases match TRBD2. The CDR3 is made up of 15 amino acids. Germline values: CDR1 SGHAT, CDR2 FQNNGV. The ends lost 6 bases at V and 6 bases at J; junction bases unmatched: 13. The CDR3 nucleotides are TGTGCCAGCAGTAGTCCGGGAGGTAGAGGGAAGACCCAGTACTTC. This gives the protein CASSSPGGRGKTQYF.

The chain uses TRBV6-5 and TRBJ1-2, with D unclear. Deletions cut 5 bases from V and 5 bases from J, with 12 bases between. The germline gives CDR1 MNHEY, CDR2 SVGAGI. The CDR3 length is 13 residues. In nucleotides, the CDR3 is TGTGCCAGCAGTCCCCTTACTGGGTATGGCTACACCTTC. Protein sequence: CASSPLTGYGYTF.

The chain links TRBV29-1 to TRBJ1-5, with TRBD1 as a possible D gene (5 bases). The CDR3 extends over 13 amino acids. Between the trimmed V and J ends, which lost 4 bases and 7 bases, there was a span of 14 bases. Germline V lookup: CDR1 SQVTM, CDR2 ANQGSEA. The CDR3 region is CSVGPGMGQPQHF. CDR3 nucleotides: TGCAGCGTTGGGCCAGGGATGGGCCAGCCCCAGCATTTT.

The rearrangement uses TRBV5-1 and TRBJ2-1; 10 bases agree with TRBD1. The germline V gene has CDR1 SGHRS and CDR2 YFSETQ. The CDR3 contains 16 residues. V was pared by 4 bases and J by 2 bases, with 6 bases of the junction left unmatched. The CDR3 is CASSGGTGVTYNEQFF. The DNA of the CDR3 is TGCGCCAGCAGCGGCGGGACAGGGGTAACCTACAATGAGCAGTTCTTC.

The genes are TRBV21-1 and TRBJ2-2; no check of the table's D call, TRBD1, against the DNA was made. TRBV21-1 is a listed pseudogene. This CDR3 has 13 amino acids. CDR3 sequence reads: CASSKRSGGELFF. The CDR3 DNA sequence: TGTGCCAGCAGCAAAAGGTCAGGGGGGGAGCTGTTTTTT.

The chain couples TRBV2 to TRBJ1-5; 10 bases map to TRBD1. J lost 3 bases, V lost 5 bases, and 4 bases had no gene match. This CDR3 contains 15 residues. Germline V gives CDR1 SNHLY, CDR2 FYNNEI. The CDR3: CASSPDRGNNQPQHF. CDR3 sequence (DNA): TGTGCCAGCAGTCCGGACAGGGGGAACAATCAGCCCCAGCATTTT.

The CDR3 protein is CASSFGGPVTGELFF. The CDR3 DNA reads as TGTGCCAGCAGCTTCGGGGGGCCGGTCACCGGGGAGCTGTTTTTT. The rearrangement links TRBV7-9 to TRBJ2-2; D possibly corresponds to TRBD2 (7 bases). The CDR3 spans 15 residues. Germline lookup yields CDR1 SEHNR and CDR2 FQNEAQ (reference sequence). The germline V and J ends were trimmed by 3 bases and 4 bases, with 12 bases remaining between them.

V and J are TRBV2 and TRBJ1-1; D uncertain. V lost 5 bases and J 1 base, leaving 8 bases between the germline ends. This CDR3 region has 13 residues. The germline gives CDR1 SNHLY, CDR2 FYNNEI. The DNA of the CDR3 is TGTGCCAGCAGTTTGTACACGAACACTGAAGCTTTCTTT. Protein: CASSLYTNTEAFF.

The chain combines TRBV3-1 (or the pseudogene TRBV3-2) with TRBJ1-5; no reliable D call. V was pared by 6 bases and J by 9 bases, with 9 bases between. The CDR3 has 11 residues. Looked up from germline, CDR1 is LGHDT and CDR2 is YNNKEL (reference sequence). DNA of the CDR3: TGTGCCAGCAGGGGTATGAGGCCCCAGCATTTT. This codes for CASRGMRPQHF.

This rearrangement joins TRBV11-2 to TRBJ2-7, with 7 nucleotides matching TRBD1. Per the germline V gene, CDR1 is SGHAT and CDR2 is FQNNGV. Trimming at V came to 1 base and at J to 2 bases, leaving 8 bases not matched to a gene. The CDR3 has 16 residues. CDR3 protein: CASSLGGTVPAYEQYF. In DNA, the CDR3 is TGTGCCAGCAGCTTAGGAGGGACAGTACCAGCCTACGAGCAGTACTTC.

V and J are TRBV13 and TRBJ2-2; D call uncertain. Trimming stripped 9 bases from V and 7 bases from J, with 9 bases between. Germline V gives CDR1 PRHDT, CDR2 FYEKMQ (reference sequence). The CDR3 runs to 11 residues. Here the CDR3 reads CASQRVGELFF. The CDR3 nucleotides are TGTGCCAGTCAGAGAGTCGGGGAGCTGTTTTTT. Full variable domain (missing parts from reference TRBV13 and TRBJ2-2): AAGVIQSPRHLIKEKRETATLKCYPIPRHDTVYWYQQGPGQDPQFLISFYEKMQSDKGSIPDRFSAQQFSDYHSELNMSSLELGDSALYFCASQRVGELFFGEGSRLTVL.

A remark on this clone: At one of its ends the junction is not consistent with the germline gene, which may arise from a read error. The chain couples TRBV5-1 to TRBJ2-5; D gene unclear. The CDR3 contains 11 residues. The germline CDR1 and CDR2 sequences are SGHRS and YFSETQ. This CDR3 is CASSLEDTQYF. CDR3 nucleotide sequence: TGCGCCAGCAGCTTGGAAGACACCCAGTACTTC.

This clone was detected only a few times. J is TRBJ1-4 and V is TRBV18; D remains ambiguous. Germline assignment: CDR1 KGHSH and CDR2 LQKENI. Between the trimmed V and J ends, which lost 4 bases and 4 bases, there was a span of 7 bases. The CDR3 is 13 residues long. DNA of the CDR3: TGTGCCAGCTCACAGACGGATAATGAAAAACTGTTTTTT. It codes for CASSQTDNEKLFF.

This clone was recorded a few times. V usage is TRBV19 and J usage is TRBJ2-3; a weak D match, TRBD1 (6 bases). The V gene's germline CDR1 is LNHDA and CDR2 SQIVND (reference sequence). Trimming pared 5 bases from V and 2 bases from J, leaving 17 bases between. CDR3 length equals 16 residues. The CDR3 is CASSEQGIQLTDTQYF. CDR3 bases: TGTGCCAGTAGTGAACAGGGAATTCAGCTCACAGATACGCAGTATTTT.

This clone was detected a few times. The chain recombines TRBV10-3 with TRBJ1-4; no firm D call. Germline loops: CDR1 ENHRY, CDR2 SYGVKD. Trimming stripped 8 bases from V and 3 bases from J, with 10 bases between. CDR3 length: 13 residues. CDR3 DNA: TGTGCCATCTCGGTCGGAGCTAATGAAAAACTGTTTTTT. Residues: CAISVGANEKLFF.